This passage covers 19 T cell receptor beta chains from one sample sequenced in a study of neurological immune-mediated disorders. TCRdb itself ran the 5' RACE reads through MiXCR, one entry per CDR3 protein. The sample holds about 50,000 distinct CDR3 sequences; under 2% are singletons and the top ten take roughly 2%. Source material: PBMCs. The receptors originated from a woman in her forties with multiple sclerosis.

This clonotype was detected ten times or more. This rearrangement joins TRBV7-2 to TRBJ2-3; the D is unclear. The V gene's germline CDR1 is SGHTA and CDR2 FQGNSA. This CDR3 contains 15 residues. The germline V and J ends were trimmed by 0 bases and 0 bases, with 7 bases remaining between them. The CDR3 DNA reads TGTGCCAGCAGCTTAGCGGTACTCAGCACAGATACGCAGTATTTT. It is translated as CASSLAVLSTDTQYF.

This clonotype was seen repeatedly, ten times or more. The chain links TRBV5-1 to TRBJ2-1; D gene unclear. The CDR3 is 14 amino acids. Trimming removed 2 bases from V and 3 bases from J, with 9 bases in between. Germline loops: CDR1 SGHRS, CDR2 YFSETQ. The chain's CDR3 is CASSFFGSYNEQFF. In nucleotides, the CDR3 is TGCGCCAGCAGCTTCTTTGGCAGCTACAATGAGCAGTTCTTC.

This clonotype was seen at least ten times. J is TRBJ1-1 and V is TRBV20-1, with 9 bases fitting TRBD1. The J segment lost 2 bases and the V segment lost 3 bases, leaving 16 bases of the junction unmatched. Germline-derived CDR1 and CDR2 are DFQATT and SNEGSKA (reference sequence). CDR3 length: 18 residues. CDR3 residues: CSASSGWGKDRGNTEAFF. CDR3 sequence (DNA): TGCAGTGCTAGTTCAGGTTGGGGGAAGGACAGGGGAAACACTGAAGCTTTCTTT.

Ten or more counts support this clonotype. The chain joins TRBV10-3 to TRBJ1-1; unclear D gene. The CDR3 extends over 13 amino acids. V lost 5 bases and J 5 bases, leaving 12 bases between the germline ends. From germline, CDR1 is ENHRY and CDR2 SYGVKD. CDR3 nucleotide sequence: TGTGCCATCAGTCGAAGAGAAGATACTGAAGCTTTCTTT. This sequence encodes CAISRREDTEAFF.

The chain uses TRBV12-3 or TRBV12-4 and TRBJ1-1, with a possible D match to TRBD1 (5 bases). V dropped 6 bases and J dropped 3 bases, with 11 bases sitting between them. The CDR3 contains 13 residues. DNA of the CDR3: TGTGCCAGCAGCCTCCCGGGGGACACTGAAGCTTTCTTT. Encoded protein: CASSLPGDTEAFF.

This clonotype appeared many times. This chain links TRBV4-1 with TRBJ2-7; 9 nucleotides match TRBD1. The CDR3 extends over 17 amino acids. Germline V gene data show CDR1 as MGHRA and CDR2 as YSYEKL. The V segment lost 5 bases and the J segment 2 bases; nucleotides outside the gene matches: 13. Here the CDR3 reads CASSMPQGAFRPYEQYF. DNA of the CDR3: TGCGCCAGCAGCATGCCACAGGGGGCTTTTCGGCCCTACGAGCAGTACTTC.

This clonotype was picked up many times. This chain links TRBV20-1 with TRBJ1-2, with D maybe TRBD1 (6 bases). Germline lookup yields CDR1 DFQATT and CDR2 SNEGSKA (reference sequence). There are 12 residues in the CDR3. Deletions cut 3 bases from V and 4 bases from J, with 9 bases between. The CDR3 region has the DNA TGCAGTGCTAGGGGGGCCCCCTATGGCTACACCTTC. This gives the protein CSARGAPYGYTF.

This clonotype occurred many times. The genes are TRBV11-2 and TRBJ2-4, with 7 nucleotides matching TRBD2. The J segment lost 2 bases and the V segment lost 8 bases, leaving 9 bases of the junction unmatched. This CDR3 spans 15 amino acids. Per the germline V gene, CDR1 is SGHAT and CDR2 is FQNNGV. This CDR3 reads CASGAGRDSKNIQYF. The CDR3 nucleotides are TGTGCCAGCGGCGCAGGGAGGGATTCCAAAAACATTCAGTACTTC.

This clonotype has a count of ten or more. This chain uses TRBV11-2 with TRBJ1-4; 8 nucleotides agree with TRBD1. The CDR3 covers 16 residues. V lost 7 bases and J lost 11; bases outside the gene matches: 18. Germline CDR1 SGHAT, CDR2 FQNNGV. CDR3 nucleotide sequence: TGTGCCAGCACCTCCTCGGGAGACAGGGGAAGAGGGAAACTGTTTTTT. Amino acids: CASTSSGDRGRGKLFF.

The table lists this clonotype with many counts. Here the CDR3 reads CASSPGDSQETQYF. The CDR3 DNA reads TGTGCCAGCAGCCCCGGGGACAGCCAAGAGACCCAGTACTTC. The rearrangement joins TRBV3-1 to TRBJ2-5; the match to TRBD1 covers 7 bases. CDR1 is LGHDT and CDR2 is YNNKEL in the germline V gene (reference sequence). After removal of 4 bases from V and 1 base from J, the junction contained 3 bases not matched to a gene. This CDR3 has 14 amino acids.

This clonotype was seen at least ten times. The CDR3 region is CASSPRQFLYGYTF. The CDR3 coding sequence is TGTGCCAGCAGCCCCCGACAGTTTCTCTATGGCTACACCTTC. The chain recombines TRBV3-1 with TRBJ1-2; weak D call: TRBD1 (5 bases). The CDR3 spans 14 residues. Germline CDR1 and CDR2: LGHDT and YNNKEL (reference sequence). V was cut by 4 bases and J by 4 bases, with 13 bases left in between.

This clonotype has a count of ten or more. The CDR3 coding sequence is TGCAGTGCTCTTTACGGGCGGGGGGCCGGAGAGACCCAGTACTTC. Translating gives CSALYGRGAGETQYF. The rearrangement joins TRBV20-1 to TRBJ2-5, with TRBD2 identical over 8 bases. J lost 4 bases, V lost 5 bases, and 12 bases had no gene match. Germline V gene sequence: CDR1 DFQATT, CDR2 SNEGSKA (reference sequence). The CDR3 is 15 residues long.

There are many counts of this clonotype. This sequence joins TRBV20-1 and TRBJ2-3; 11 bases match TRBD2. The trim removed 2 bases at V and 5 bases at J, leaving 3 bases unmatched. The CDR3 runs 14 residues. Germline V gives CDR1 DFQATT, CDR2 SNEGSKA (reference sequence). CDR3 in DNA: TGCAGTGCTAGACTAGCGGGGGGAGGAGATACGCAGTATTTT. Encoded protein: CSARLAGGGDTQYF.

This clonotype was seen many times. The CDR3 DNA is TGTGCCAGCAGCCAGGACAGGCCCTCTGAAGCTTTCTTT. Protein: CASSQDRPSEAFF. The rearrangement uses TRBV7-2 and TRBJ1-1; TRBD1 agrees at 7 bases. CDR3 length equals 13 residues. CDR1 is SGHTA, CDR2 FQGNSA, per germline. J lost 6 bases, V lost 5 bases, and 6 bases had no gene match. Using reference TRBV7-2 and TRBJ1-1 for the parts outside the CDR3, the full variable domain is GAGVSQSPSNKVTEKGKDVELRCDPISGHTALYWYRQSLGQGLEFLIYFQGNSAPDKSGLPSDRFSAERTGGSVSTLTIQRTQQEDSAVYLCASSQDRPSEAFFGQGTRLTVV.

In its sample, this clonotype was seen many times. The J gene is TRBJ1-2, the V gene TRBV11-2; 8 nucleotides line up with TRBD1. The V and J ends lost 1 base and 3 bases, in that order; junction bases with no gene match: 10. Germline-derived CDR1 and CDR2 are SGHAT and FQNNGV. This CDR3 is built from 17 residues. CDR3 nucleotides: TGTGCCAGCAGCTTAGGGTGGCCAGGGGGCGCTGACTATGGCTACACCTTC. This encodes CASSLGWPGGADYGYTF.

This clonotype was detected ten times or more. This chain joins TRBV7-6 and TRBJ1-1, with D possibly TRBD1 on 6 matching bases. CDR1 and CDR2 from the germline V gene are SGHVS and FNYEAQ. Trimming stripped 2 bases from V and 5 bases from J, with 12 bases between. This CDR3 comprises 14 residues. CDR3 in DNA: TGTGCCAGCAGCTTAAGCCTAGGGGGGACTGAAGCTTTCTTT. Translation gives CASSLSLGGTEAFF. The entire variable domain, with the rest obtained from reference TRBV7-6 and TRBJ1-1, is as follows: GAGVSQSPRYKVTKRGQDVALRCDPISGHVSLYWYRQALGQGPEFLTYFNYEAQQDKSGLPNDRFSAERPEGSISTLTIQRTEQRDSAMYRCASSLSLGGTEAFFGQGTRLTVV.

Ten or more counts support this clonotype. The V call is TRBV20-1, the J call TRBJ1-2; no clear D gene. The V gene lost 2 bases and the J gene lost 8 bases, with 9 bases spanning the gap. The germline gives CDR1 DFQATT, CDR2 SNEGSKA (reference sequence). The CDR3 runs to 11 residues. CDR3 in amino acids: CSARKGEGYTF. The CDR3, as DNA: TGCAGTGCTAGAAAGGGTGAGGGCTACACCTTC.

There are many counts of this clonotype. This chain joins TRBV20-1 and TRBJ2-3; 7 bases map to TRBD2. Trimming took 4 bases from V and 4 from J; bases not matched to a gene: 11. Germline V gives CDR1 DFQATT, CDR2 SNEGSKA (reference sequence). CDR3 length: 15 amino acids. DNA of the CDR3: TGCAGTGCTATTCGGACTAGAGAAAGTTCAGATACGCAGTATTTT. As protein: CSAIRTRESSDTQYF.

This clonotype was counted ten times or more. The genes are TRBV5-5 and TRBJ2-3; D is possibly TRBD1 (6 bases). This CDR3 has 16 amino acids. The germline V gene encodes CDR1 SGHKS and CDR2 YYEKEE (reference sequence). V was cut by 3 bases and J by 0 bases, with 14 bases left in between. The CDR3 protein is CASSSSNRASTDTQYF. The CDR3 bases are TGTGCCAGCAGCTCATCAAACAGGGCTAGCACAGATACGCAGTATTTT.